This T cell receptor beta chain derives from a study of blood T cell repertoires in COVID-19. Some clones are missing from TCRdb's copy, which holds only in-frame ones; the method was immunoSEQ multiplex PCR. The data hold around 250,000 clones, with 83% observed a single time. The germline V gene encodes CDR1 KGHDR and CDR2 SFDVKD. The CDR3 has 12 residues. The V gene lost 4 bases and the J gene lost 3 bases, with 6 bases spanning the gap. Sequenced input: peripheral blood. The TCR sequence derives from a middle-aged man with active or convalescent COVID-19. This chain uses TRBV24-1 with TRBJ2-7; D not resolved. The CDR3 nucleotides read TGTGCCACCAGTGACCGAGACTACGAGCAGTACTTC. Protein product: CATSDRDYEQYF.